This TCR beta chain was captured in a study of molecular identifiers for immune sequencing clone quantification. Overall study findings and caveats: It was shown that clones above 20 RNA copies held over 97% of effector molecules, but under 1% in naive cells.

Germline assignment: CDR1 MGHRA and CDR2 YSYEKL. The CDR3 totals 17 residues. With V trimmed by 0 bases and J by 1 base, 8 bases remained unmatched. The table lists this clonotype with many counts. No antigen is known for it. Bulk libraries came from a prior protocol with listed TCR primers. From the PCR reads, TCRdb called clonotypes with MiXCR, one entry per CDR3 protein. The sample consists of approximately 670,000 distinct CDR3 sequences, approximately 20% of them appearing once. The source of this sequence is a human donor in good health. Some libraries in this study had Jurkat cell RNA spiked in. The chain couples TRBV4-1 to TRBJ2-5; 7 positions match TRBD2. Sequencing used naive CD8+ T cells from blood, with Jurkat cell RNA spiked in. Subset here: FACS-sorted CD8+CD4-CCR7+CD45RA+ naive T cells. CDR3 loop: CASSQDRAGTFQETQYF. CDR3 nucleotide sequence: TGCGCCAGCAGCCAAGACCGAGCGGGGACTTTCCAAGAGACCCAGTACTTC.